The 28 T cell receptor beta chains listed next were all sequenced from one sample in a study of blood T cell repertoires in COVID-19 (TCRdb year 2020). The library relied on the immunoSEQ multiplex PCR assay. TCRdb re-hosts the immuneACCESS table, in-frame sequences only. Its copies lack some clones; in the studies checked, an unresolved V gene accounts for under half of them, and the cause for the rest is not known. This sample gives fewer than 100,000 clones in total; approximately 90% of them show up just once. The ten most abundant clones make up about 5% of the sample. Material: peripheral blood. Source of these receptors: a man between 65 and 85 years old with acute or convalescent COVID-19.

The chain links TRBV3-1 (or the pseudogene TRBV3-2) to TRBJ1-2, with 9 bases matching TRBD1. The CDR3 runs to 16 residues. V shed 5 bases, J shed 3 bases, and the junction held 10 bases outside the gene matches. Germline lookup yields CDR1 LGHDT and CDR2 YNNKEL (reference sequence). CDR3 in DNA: TGTGCCAGCAGCACACGCGGACAGGGGAATTACTATGGCTACACCTTC. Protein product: CASSTRGQGNYYGYTF.

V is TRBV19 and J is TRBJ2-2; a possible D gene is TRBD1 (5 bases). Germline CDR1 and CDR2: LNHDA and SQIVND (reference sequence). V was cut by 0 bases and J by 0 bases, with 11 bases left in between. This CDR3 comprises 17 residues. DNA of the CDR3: TGTGCCAGTAGTATAGATCCAAGGACATCGAACACCGGGGAGCTGTTTTTT. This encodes CASSIDPRTSNTGELFF.

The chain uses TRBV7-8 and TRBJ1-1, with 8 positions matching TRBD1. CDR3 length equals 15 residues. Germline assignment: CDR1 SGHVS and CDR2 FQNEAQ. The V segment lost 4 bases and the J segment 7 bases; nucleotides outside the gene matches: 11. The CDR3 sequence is CASSSLTGVGIEAFF. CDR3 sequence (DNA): TGTGCCAGCAGCTCCTTGACAGGGGTTGGGATTGAAGCTTTCTTT.

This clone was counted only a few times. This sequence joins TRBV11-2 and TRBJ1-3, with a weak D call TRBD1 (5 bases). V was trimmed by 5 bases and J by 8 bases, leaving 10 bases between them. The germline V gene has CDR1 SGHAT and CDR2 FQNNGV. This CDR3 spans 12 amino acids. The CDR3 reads CASSPQGDTIYF. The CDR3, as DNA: TGTGCCAGCAGCCCCCAAGGGGACACCATATATTTT. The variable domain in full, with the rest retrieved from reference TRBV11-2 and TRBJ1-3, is EAGVAQSPRYKIIEKRQSVAFWCNPISGHATLYWYQQILGQGPKLLIQFQNNGVVDDSQLPKDRFSAERLKGVDSTLKIQPAKLEDSAVYLCASSPQGDTIYFGEGSWLTVV.

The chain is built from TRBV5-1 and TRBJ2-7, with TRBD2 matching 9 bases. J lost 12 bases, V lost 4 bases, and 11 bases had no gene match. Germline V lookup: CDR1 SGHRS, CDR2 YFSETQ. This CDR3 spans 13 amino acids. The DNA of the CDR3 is TGCGCCAGCAGCCCGACTTCTAGCGGGGTGGTGTACTTC. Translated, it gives CASSPTSSGVVYF.

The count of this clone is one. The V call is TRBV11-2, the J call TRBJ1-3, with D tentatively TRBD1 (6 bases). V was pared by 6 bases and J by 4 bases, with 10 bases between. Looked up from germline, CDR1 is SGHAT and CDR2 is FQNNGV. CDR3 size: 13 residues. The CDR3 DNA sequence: TGTGCCAGCAGGCGGACAGCCGGAAACACCATATATTTT. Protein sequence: CASRRTAGNTIYF. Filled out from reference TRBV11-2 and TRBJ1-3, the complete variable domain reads EAGVAQSPRYKIIEKRQSVAFWCNPISGHATLYWYQQILGQGPKLLIQFQNNGVVDDSQLPKDRFSAERLKGVDSTLKIQPAKLEDSAVYLCASRRTAGNTIYFGEGSWLTVV.

CDR3: CASSLRKRGVTDTQYF. The CDR3 DNA reads TGTGCCAGCAGCCTCCGCAAGCGGGGGGTTACAGATACGCAGTATTTT. The rearrangement links TRBV3-1 (or the pseudogene TRBV3-2) to TRBJ2-3; TRBD2 aligns across 9 bases. Germline V gene data show CDR1 as LGHDT and CDR2 as YNNKEL (reference sequence). Trimming cost V 4 bases and J 3 bases; bases outside gene matches: 8. The CDR3 extends over 16 amino acids.

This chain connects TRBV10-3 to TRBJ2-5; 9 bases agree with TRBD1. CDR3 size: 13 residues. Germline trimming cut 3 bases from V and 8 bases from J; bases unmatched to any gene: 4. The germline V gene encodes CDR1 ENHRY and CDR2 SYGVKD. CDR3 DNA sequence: TGTGCCATCAGTGAAGGACAGGGGACTACCCAGTACTTC. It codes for CAISEGQGTTQYF.

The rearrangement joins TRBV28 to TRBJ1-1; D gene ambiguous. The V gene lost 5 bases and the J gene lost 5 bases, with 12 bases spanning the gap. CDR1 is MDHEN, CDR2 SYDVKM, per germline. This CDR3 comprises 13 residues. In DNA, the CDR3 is TGTGCCAGCAGTCCGGGGTTTCGGACTGAAGCTTTCTTT. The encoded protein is CASSPGFRTEAFF. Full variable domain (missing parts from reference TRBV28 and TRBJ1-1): DVKVTQSSRYLVKRTGEKVFLECVQDMDHENMFWYRQDPGLGLRLIYFSYDVKMKEKGDIPEGYSVSREKKERFSLILESASTNQTSMYLCASSPGFRTEAFFGQGTRLTVV.

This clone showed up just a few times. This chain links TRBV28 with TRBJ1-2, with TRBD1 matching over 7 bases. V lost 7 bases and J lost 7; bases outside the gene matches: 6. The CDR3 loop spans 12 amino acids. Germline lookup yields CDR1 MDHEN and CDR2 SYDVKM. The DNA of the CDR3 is TGTGCCAGCATGGGCCCAGGGGGTGGCTACACCTTC. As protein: CASMGPGGGYTF.

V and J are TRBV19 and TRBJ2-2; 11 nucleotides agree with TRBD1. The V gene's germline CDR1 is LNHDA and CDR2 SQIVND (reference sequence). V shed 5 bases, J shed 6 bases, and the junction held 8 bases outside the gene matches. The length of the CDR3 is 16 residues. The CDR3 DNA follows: TGTGCCAGTAGTCCTACGGGACAGGGGGTTTCCGGGGAGCTGTTTTTT. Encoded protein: CASSPTGQGVSGELFF.

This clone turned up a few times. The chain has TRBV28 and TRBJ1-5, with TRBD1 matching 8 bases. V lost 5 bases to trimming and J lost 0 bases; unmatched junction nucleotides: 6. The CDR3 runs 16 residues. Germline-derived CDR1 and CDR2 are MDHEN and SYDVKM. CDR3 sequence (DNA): TGTGCCAGCAGTAACACAGGGGGAGTTAGCAATCAGCCCCAGCATTTT. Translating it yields CASSNTGGVSNQPQHF. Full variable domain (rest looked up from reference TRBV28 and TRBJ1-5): DVKVTQSSRYLVKRTGEKVFLECVQDMDHENMFWYRQDPGLGLRLIYFSYDVKMKEKGDIPEGYSVSREKKERFSLILESASTNQTSMYLCASSNTGGVSNQPQHFGDGTRLSIL.

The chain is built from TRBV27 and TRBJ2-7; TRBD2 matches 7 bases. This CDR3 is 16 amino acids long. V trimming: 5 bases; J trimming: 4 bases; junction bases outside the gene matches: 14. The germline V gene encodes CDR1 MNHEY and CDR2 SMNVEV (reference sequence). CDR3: CASSRRSRGEAYEQYF. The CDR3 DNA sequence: TGTGCCAGCAGTCGACGGTCTCGGGGGGAAGCATACGAGCAGTACTTC.

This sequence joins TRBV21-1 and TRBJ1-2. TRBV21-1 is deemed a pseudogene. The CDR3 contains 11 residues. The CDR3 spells CAPSRNYGYTF. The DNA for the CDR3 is TGTGCCCCGAGCCGTAACTATGGCTACACCTTC.

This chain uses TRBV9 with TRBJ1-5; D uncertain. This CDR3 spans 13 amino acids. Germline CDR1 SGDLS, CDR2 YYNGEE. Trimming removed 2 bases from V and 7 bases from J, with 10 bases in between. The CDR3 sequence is CASSVGANQPQHF. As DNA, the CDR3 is TGTGCCAGCAGCGTCGGTGCGAACCAGCCCCAGCATTTT.

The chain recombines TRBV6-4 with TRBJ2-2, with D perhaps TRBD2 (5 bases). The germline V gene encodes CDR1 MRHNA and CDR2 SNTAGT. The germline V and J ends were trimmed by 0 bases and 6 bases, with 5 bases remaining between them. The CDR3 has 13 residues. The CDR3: CASSDSAAGELFF. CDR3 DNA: TGTGCCAGCAGTGACTCAGCGGCCGGGGAGCTGTTTTTT.

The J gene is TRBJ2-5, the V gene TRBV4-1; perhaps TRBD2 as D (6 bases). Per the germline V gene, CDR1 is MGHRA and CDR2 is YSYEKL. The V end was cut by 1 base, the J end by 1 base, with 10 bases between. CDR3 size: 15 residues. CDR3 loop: CASSQGLGLQETQYF. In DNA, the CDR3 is TGCGCCAGCAGCCAAGGACTAGGCCTCCAAGAGACCCAGTACTTC.

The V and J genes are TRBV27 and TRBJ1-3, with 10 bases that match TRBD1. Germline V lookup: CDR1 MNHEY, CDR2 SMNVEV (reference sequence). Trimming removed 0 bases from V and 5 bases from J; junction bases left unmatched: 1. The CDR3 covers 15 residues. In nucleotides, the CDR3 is TGTGCCAGCAGTTTATCGGGACAGGGGAGAAACACCATATATTTT. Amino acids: CASSLSGQGRNTIYF.

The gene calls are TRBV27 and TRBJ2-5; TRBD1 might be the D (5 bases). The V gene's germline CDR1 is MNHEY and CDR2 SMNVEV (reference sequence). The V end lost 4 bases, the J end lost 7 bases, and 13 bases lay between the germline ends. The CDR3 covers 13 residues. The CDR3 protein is CASSSGHGRTQYF. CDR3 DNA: TGTGCCAGCAGTTCAGGACACGGCAGGACCCAGTACTTC.

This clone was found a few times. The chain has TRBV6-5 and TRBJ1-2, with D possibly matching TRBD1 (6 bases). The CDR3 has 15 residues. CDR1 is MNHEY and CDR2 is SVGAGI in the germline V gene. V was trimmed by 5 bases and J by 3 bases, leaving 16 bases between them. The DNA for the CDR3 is TGTGCCAGCAGTAGCAGGACAGTCCGTCACTATGGCTACACCTTC. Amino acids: CASSSRTVRHYGYTF.

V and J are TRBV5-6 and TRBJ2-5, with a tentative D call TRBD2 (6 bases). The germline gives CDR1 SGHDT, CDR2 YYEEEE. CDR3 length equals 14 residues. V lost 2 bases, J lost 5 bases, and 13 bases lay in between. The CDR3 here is CASSFGPREETQYF. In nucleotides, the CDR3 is TGTGCCAGCAGCTTCGGGCCTCGGGAGGAGACCCAGTACTTC.

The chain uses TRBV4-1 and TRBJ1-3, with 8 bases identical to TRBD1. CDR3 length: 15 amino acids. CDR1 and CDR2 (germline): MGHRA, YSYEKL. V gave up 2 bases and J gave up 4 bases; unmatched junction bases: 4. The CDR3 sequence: CASSQRQGRGNTIYF. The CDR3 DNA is TGCGCCAGCAGCCAACGACAGGGGCGGGGAAACACCATATATTTT.

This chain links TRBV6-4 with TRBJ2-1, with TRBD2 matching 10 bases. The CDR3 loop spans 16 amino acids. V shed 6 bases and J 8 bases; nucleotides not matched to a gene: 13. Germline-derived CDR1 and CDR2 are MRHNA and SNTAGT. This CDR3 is CASSALTGTSVHEQFF. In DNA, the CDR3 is TGTGCCAGCAGCGCCCTGACCGGGACTAGCGTCCATGAGCAGTTCTTC.

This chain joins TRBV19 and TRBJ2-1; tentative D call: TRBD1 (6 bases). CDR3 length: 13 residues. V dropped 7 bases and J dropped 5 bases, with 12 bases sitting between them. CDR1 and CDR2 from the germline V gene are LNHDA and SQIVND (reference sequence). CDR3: CASTFRGNNEQFF. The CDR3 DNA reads TGTGCCAGTACCTTCAGGGGAAACAATGAGCAGTTCTTC.

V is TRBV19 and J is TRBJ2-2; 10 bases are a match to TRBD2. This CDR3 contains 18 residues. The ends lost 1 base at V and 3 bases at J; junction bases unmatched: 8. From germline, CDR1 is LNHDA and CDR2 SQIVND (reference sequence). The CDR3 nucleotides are TGTGCCAGTAGTATAGGTACTAGCGGGGTCCGTTACACCGGGGAGCTGTTTTTT. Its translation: CASSIGTSGVRYTGELFF.

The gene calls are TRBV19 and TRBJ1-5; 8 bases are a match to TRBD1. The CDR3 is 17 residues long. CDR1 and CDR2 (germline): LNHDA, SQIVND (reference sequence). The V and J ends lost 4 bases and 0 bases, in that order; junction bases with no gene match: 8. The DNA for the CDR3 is TGTGCCAGTAGTACCACAGGGGGAGGATATAGCAATCAGCCCCAGCATTTT. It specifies CASSTTGGGYSNQPQHF.

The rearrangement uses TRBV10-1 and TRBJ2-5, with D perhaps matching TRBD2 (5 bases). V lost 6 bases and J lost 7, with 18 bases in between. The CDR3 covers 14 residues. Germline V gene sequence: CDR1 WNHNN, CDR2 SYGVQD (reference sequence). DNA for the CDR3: TGCGCCAGCAGCGCCAACATTGGTGAGGGGACCCAGTACTTC. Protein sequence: CASSANIGEGTQYF.

The DNA for the CDR3 is TGTGCCAGCACTCTTCGGGACGGGAGCTCCTACGAGCAGTACTTC. This encodes CASTLRDGSSYEQYF. The rearrangement links TRBV6-5 to TRBJ2-7; D is possibly TRBD2 (6 bases). Germline V gives CDR1 MNHEY, CDR2 SVGAGI. V was clipped by 7 bases and J by 0 bases, with 16 bases between them. There are 15 residues in the CDR3.